This TCR beta chain was observed in a study of blood T cell repertoires in COVID-19. Looking at the study overall: Samples taken during acute and convalescent COVID-19 were collected in the United States, Italy and Spain. T cells, B-cell-depleted T cells, or PBMCs supplied cDNA or gDNA.

With 6 bases clipped from V and 4 bases from J, the junction kept 13 bases outside the gene matches. The germline V gene encodes CDR1 SGHNT and CDR2 YYREEE (reference sequence). This CDR3 is built from 18 residues. Original analysis: Cell counts per sample came from amplifying reference gene primers. Assay: immunoSEQ multiplex PCR; the TCRdb copy retains only in-frame clones and omits some. V, J and clone size are those of that table, while D and trimming were read from the DNA. This sample has about 94,000 clones, with about 80% found just once. This receptor was identified in a woman older than 75 with acute or convalescent COVID-19. Sequencing input: peripheral blood. The chain employs TRBV5-4 and TRBJ2-3, with 14 positions matching TRBD2. CDR3 in amino acids: CASTRRLAGGLGADTQYF. CDR3 nucleotide sequence: TGTGCCAGCACGAGGAGACTAGCGGGAGGGTTGGGGGCAGATACGCAGTATTTT.